Listed below are T cell receptor beta chains from one sample, sequenced in a study of T cells in localized non-small cell lung cancer. Clones were sequenced by immunoSEQ multiplex PCR, and TCRdb holds only the in-frame ones, with some missing. The table includes approximately 22,000 clones, roughly 90% detected once. Sequenced here: peripheral blood, sampled before any cancer treatment. The source of these receptors is a male donor aged 60 or over with stage I squamous cell lung carcinoma. Both conserved end residues are part of each CDR3. A D gene is named only where the DNA matches it firmly. Where a row states a size, it is once, few, many or the class of an expanded clone; other rows omit it.

TRBV7-6	-	-	TRBJ2-3	15	CASSLEASGTDTQYF	TGTGCCAGCAGCTTAGAGGCTAGCGGCACAGATACGCAGTATTTT
TRBV19	-	-	TRBJ1-1	16	CASTSSMAVRNTEAFF	TGTGCCAGTACCTCAAGTATGGCAGTAAGGAACACTGAAGCTTTCTTT
TRBV19	few	TRBD1	TRBJ1-2	14	CASAGTGGMGGYTF	TGTGCCAGCGCGGGGACAGGGGGCATGGGTGGCTACACCTTC
TRBV4-3	-	-	TRBJ2-3	15	CASSQSPLAADTQYF	TGCGCCAGCAGCCAATCTCCCTTAGCGGCGGATACGCAGTATTTT
TRBV2	-	-	TRBJ1-1	15	CASGKWGNSNTEAFF	TGTGCCAGCGGTAAGTGGGGGAACTCAAACACTGAAGCTTTCTTT
TRBV9	-	-	TRBJ2-7	14	CASSVGWGAYEQYF	TGTGCCAGCAGCGTAGGCTGGGGGGCCTACGAGCAGTACTTC
TRBV27	-	-	TRBJ2-5	14	CASSPTWTEETQYF	TGTGCCAGCAGTCCGACATGGACTGAAGAGACCCAGTACTTC
TRBV7-9	-	TRBD1	TRBJ2-5	14	CASSSGQYQETQYF	TGTGCCAGCAGCTCGGGACAGTACCAAGAGACCCAGTACTTC
TRBV7-3	-	-	TRBJ1-2	13	CASSAMTGYGYTF	TGTGCCAGCAGCGCAATGACAGGATATGGCTACACCTTC
TRBV9	-	-	TRBJ2-3	14	CASSVDRLEDTQYF	TGTGCCAGCAGCGTAGACCGGCTAGAGGATACGCAGTATTTT
TRBV9	-	TRBD1	TRBJ1-6	14	CASSADRGSSPLHF	TGTGCCAGCAGCGCTGACAGGGGAAGTTCACCCCTCCACTTT
TRBV30	once	-	TRBJ1-2	15	CAWSVGAFATRDYTF	TGTGCCTGGAGTGTCGGAGCGTTCGCGACTAGGGACTACACCTTC
TRBV12-5	-	TRBD1	TRBJ1-6	14	CASGAGTANSPLHF	TGTGCTAGTGGGGCCGGGACAGCAAATTCACCCCTCCACTTT
TRBV4-1	-	-	TRBJ2-5	12	CASSQHQETQYF	TGCGCCAGCAGCCAGCACCAAGAGACCCAGTACTTC
TRBV7-9	-	TRBD1	TRBJ1-2	15	CASSSNRGTNYGYTF	TGTGCCAGCAGCTCAAACAGGGGGACTAACTATGGCTACACCTTC
TRBV7-6	-	TRBD1	TRBJ2-6	20	CASSPRPGQGATFGANVLTF	TGTGCCAGCAGCCCTCGACCCGGACAGGGGGCGACCTTTGGGGCCAACGTCCTGACTTTC
TRBV19	-	-	TRBJ2-1	15	CASSYFGQTYNEQFF	TGTGCCAGTAGTTATTTCGGACAGACCTACAATGAGCAGTTCTTC
TRBV9	-	TRBD1	TRBJ2-7	14	CASSKLTGIGEQYF	TGTGCCAGCAGCAAATTGACAGGGATCGGCGAGCAGTACTTC
TRBV7-3	-	-	TRBJ1-2	13	CASSLGAGYGYTF	TGTGCCAGCAGCCTAGGGGCGGGCTATGGCTACACCTTC
TRBV4-2	-	-	TRBJ1-2	18	CASSQDPRADTTSYGYTF	TGTGCCAGCAGCCAAGATCCAAGGGCGGACACCACGAGCTATGGCTACACCTTC
TRBV9	-	-	TRBJ1-2	15	CASSVDGKLNYGYTF	TGTGCCAGCAGCGTAGATGGGAAGCTTAACTATGGCTACACCTTC
TRBV6-1	-	-	TRBJ2-6	13	CAGRNSGANVLTF	TGTGCCGGAAGGAACTCTGGGGCCAACGTCCTGACTTTC
TRBV7-9	-	-	TRBJ2-2	15	CASSLVAGMTGELFF	TGTGCCAGCAGCTTAGTAGCAGGGATGACCGGGGAGCTGTTTTTT
TRBV5-1	-	TRBD2	TRBJ2-2	15	CASSQATGGTGELFF	TGCGCCAGCAGCCAAGCTACGGGAGGCACCGGGGAGCTGTTTTTT
TRBV4-2	-	TRBD1	TRBJ1-5	16	CASSEMTGGGNQPQHF	TGTGCCAGCAGCGAGATGACAGGGGGAGGCAATCAGCCCCAGCATTTT
TRBV2	-	-	TRBJ2-3	12	CASRSGTDTQYF	TGTGCCAGCCGCTCGGGCACAGATACGCAGTATTTT
TRBV6-5	medium-sized	-	TRBJ1-5	14	CASSYAGINQPQHF	TGTGCCAGCAGTTACGCAGGTATCAATCAGCCCCAGCATTTT
TRBV27	-	-	TRBJ1-5	16	CASSLSVSGGNQPQHF	TGTGCCAGCAGTTTATCCGTTTCAGGCGGCAATCAGCCCCAGCATTTT
TRBV5-1	-	TRBD1	TRBJ2-2	14	CASTRTGVDGELFF	TGCGCCAGCACCCGGACAGGGGTGGACGGGGAGCTGTTTTTT
TRBV6-1	-	-	TRBJ1-4	13	CASSEVSPGKLFF	TGTGCCAGCAGTGAAGTGTCACCAGGGAAACTGTTTTTT
TRBV29-1	-	-	TRBJ2-3	13	CSVEKRQGDTQYF	TGCAGCGTTGAAAAGAGGCAGGGGGATACGCAGTATTTT
TRBV9	-	TRBD1	TRBJ1-2	14	CASSLSGTDYGYTF	TGTGCCAGCAGCCTGTCCGGGACAGATTATGGCTACACCTTC
TRBV5-4	-	-	TRBJ2-6	14	CASSPRREINVLTF	TGTGCCAGCAGCCCTCGCAGGGAAATAAACGTCCTGACTTTC
TRBV28	few	-	TRBJ1-5	12	CASTYSNQPQHF	TGTGCCAGCACCTATAGCAATCAGCCCCAGCATTTT
TRBV18	-	-	TRBJ1-1	13	CASSQTWNTEAFF	TGTGCCAGCTCACAGACCTGGAACACTGAAGCTTTCTTT
TRBV19	-	TRBD1	TRBJ1-1	18	CASSPKGTGGGILDIAFF	TGTGCCAGTAGCCCAAAAGGGACAGGGGGCGGGATATTGGATATTGCTTTCTTT
TRBV7-6	-	-	TRBJ2-2	14	CASSLYGNTGELFF	TGTGCCAGCAGCTTATATGGGAACACCGGGGAGCTGTTTTTT
TRBV29-1	-	-	TRBJ1-4	17	CSAPTEDTGTTNEKLFF	TGCAGCGCCCCCACCGAAGATACGGGTACAACTAATGAAAAACTGTTTTTT